This T cell receptor beta chain was sequenced in a study of shared clonotypes between healthy human individuals. Trimming took off 1 base at V and 7 bases at J, with 15 bases between the two ends. Germline V gives CDR1 SGDLS, CDR2 YYNGEE. The CDR3 loop spans 15 amino acids. Using immunoSEQ multiplex PCR, the repertoire was profiled, and TCRdb retains in-frame clones only, with some absent. The table shows approximately 1,500,000 clones, with roughly 98% occurring only once. This chain connects TRBV9 to TRBJ1-5; D may be TRBD1 (6 bases). Input material: naive CD4+ T cells sorted from blood. Subset denoted: CD45RA+ positively selected. The sequence derives from a man aged 30-40 years in good health. The CDR3 DNA follows: TGTGCCAGCAGCGTACAACAGGGAGGAGGACAGCCCCAGCATTTT. Amino acid sequence: CASSVQQGGGQPQHF.